The next 18 T cell receptor beta chains were all read from a single sample in a study of regulatory T cells in long-lasting Graves disease. Relying on iRepertoire HTBI primers and Arm-PCR of CDR3 regions, the team built TCR beta libraries. In TCRdb, the multiplex PCR reads were re-called with MiXCR into one record per CDR3 protein. The sample lists a few hundred thousand distinct CDR3 sequences; around a quarter were seen once. Noted time point: persistent/refractory GD, antithyroid drugs over 5 years with positive TRAb. With RNA extracted from PBMCs as input, the TCR library was made. The starting material was peripheral blood mononuclear cells (PBMCs), obtained when the disease was refractory, from a patient treated with antithyroid drugs. The receptors derive from a female donor with Graves disease.

This chain connects TRBV20-1 to TRBJ2-7; the match to TRBD1 covers 8 bases. The CDR3 covers 14 residues. Unmatched junction bases numbered 4, after V lost 0 bases and J lost 3 bases. Germline V lookup: CDR1 DFQATT, CDR2 SNEGSKA (reference sequence). The CDR3: CSAREGTGGYEQYF. Here the CDR3 DNA reads TGCAGTGCTAGAGAGGGGACAGGTGGCTACGAGCAGTACTTC.

The chain couples TRBV5-1 to TRBJ2-4; 12 positions agree with TRBD2. This CDR3 region has 16 residues. The junction had 6 bases not matched to a gene; V was cut back by 3 bases and J by 5 bases. Germline V gene sequence: CDR1 SGHRS, CDR2 YFSETQ. This chain's CDR3 is CASSSGLAGWENIQYF. CDR3 sequence (DNA): TGCGCCAGCAGCTCCGGACTAGCGGGGTGGGAAAACATTCAGTACTTC.

The chain joins TRBV19 to TRBJ1-2; 7 positions agree with TRBD1. CDR1 LNHDA and CDR2 SQIVND come from the germline V gene (reference sequence). The V gene end was trimmed by 9 bases and the J gene end by 8 bases; junction bases not matched to a gene: 9. This CDR3 spans 12 amino acids. The CDR3, as DNA: TGTGCCAGCCGGGACAGATTTTGGGGCTACACCTTC. Translated, it gives CASRDRFWGYTF.

In its sample, this clonotype was seen a few times. The chain's CDR3 is CASSLKVLATEAFF. CDR3 DNA: TGTGCCAGCAGCTTAAAGGTTTTGGCCACTGAAGCTTTCTTT. V is TRBV7-2 and J is TRBJ1-1, with D unclear. The CDR3 sequence is 14 residues long. CDR1 is SGHTA, CDR2 FQGNSA, per germline. Trimming removed 2 bases at V and 4 bases at J, with 11 bases between. Together with reference TRBV7-2 and TRBJ1-1, the CDR3 gives the full variable domain: GAGVSQSPSNKVTEKGKDVELRCDPISGHTALYWYRQSLGQGLEFLIYFQGNSAPDKSGLPSDRFSAERTGGSVSTLTIQRTQQEDSAVYLCASSLKVLATEAFFGQGTRLTVV.

This clonotype was seen ten or more times. V usage is TRBV28 and J usage is TRBJ1-1; TRBD1 aligns across 7 bases. The CDR3 extends over 14 amino acids. V shed 6 bases, J shed 6 bases, and the junction held 10 bases outside the gene matches. Germline CDR1 and CDR2: MDHEN and SYDVKM. This CDR3 is CASRPPGQYAEAFF. DNA for the CDR3: TGTGCCAGCAGACCCCCGGGACAGTATGCTGAAGCTTTCTTT.

A few counts support this clonotype. The chain uses TRBV19 and TRBJ2-2; D might be TRBD2 (6 bases). The germline CDR1 and CDR2 sequences are LNHDA and SQIVND (reference sequence). V lost 3 bases to trimming and J lost 0 bases, with 14 bases between them. This CDR3 region has 17 residues. CDR3 in DNA: TGTGCCAGTAGTATGAATCCTGGAGGGGCGAACACCGGGGAGCTGTTTTTT. It codes for CASSMNPGGANTGELFF.

This clonotype was observed many times. This chain links TRBV27 with TRBJ2-7; 9 bases align to TRBD1. Looked up from germline, CDR1 is MNHEY and CDR2 is SMNVEV (reference sequence). With 6 bases clipped from V and 6 bases from J, the junction kept 9 bases outside the gene matches. This CDR3 is built from 14 residues. This chain's CDR3 is CASSRDRDSAEQYF. The DNA of the CDR3 is TGTGCCAGCAGCCGGGACAGGGATTCCGCCGAGCAGTACTTC.

This clonotype was recorded many times. V usage is TRBV2 and J usage is TRBJ1-1, with D perhaps TRBD1 (6 bases). There are 14 residues in the CDR3. V was pared by 6 bases and J by 4 bases, with 15 bases between. Germline CDR1 SNHLY, CDR2 FYNNEI. The DNA of the CDR3 is TGTGCCAGCAGCAGAACAGACAGGCCCACTGAAGCTTTCTTT. Protein: CASSRTDRPTEAFF.

Only a few counts were recorded for this clonotype. J is TRBJ1-1 and V is TRBV27; D gene uncertain. The ends were cut back, 8 bases at V and 0 bases at J, with 13 bases in the middle. This CDR3 contains 14 residues. Germline assignment: CDR1 MNHEY and CDR2 SMNVEV (reference sequence). The DNA of the CDR3 is TGTGCCAGCCGCCCCCTCCAGCTGAACACTGAAGCTTTCTTT. This encodes CASRPLQLNTEAFF.

This clonotype has a single count. V is TRBV7-3 and J is TRBJ2-7; 9 bases are shared with TRBD2. V lost 5 bases, J lost 6 bases, and 5 bases stayed unmatched. The germline CDR1 and CDR2 sequences are SGHTA and FQGTGA. CDR3 length equals 13 residues. CDR3 sequence: CASSPSGKGEQYF. For the CDR3, the DNA is TGTGCCAGCAGCCCTAGCGGGAAGGGCGAGCAGTACTTC.

This clonotype occurred many times. The chain couples TRBV2 to TRBJ2-5; TRBD1 matches at 9 bases. Germline V gene sequence: CDR1 SNHLY, CDR2 FYNNEI. The CDR3 consists of 16 residues. J lost 2 bases, V lost 3 bases, and 7 bases had no gene match. In nucleotides, the CDR3 is TGTGCCAGCAGTGACGACCGGGACAGGGCACAAGAGACCCAGTACTTC. This translates into CASSDDRDRAQETQYF.

Comments on this clonotype: The missing conserved phenylalanine or tryptophan at the end of this CDR3 makes a read error likely. The chain employs TRBV12-3 or TRBV12-4 and TRBJ2-7, with 9 bases aligning to TRBD1. V dropped 1 base and J dropped 4; count of bases not matched to a gene: 5. The CDR3 spans 15 residues. DNA for the CDR3: TGTGCCAGCAGTTTAGGGGGGACAGGGAGTTACGAGCAGTACTTG. As protein: CASSLGGTGSYEQYL.

This clonotype was seen at least ten times. The chain combines TRBV6-1 with TRBJ2-5; a weak D match, TRBD2 (6 bases). Trimming cost V 6 bases and J 5 bases, with 22 bases left between them. Germline V gene data show CDR1 as MNHNS and CDR2 as SASEGT. CDR3 length equals 16 residues. The CDR3 spells CASREPGGPGVETQYF. The CDR3 nucleotides are TGTGCCAGCAGAGAACCCGGAGGGCCGGGTGTCGAGACCCAGTACTTC.

This clonotype was seen repeatedly, ten times or more. This chain connects TRBV9 to TRBJ1-4; 10 bases are a match to TRBD1. CDR3 length equals 14 residues. V lost 4 bases, J lost 8 bases, and 5 bases stayed unmatched. The germline gives CDR1 SGDLS, CDR2 YYNGEE. The CDR3 loop is CASSTGTGEEKLFF. CDR3 nucleotides: TGTGCCAGCAGCACCGGGACAGGGGAGGAAAAACTGTTTTTT.

This clonotype was recorded at least ten times. V is TRBV7-8 and J is TRBJ2-7, with D perhaps matching TRBD1 or TRBD2 (7 bases each). The CDR3 loop spans 14 amino acids. V was shortened by 4 bases and J by 6 bases, with 16 bases between the two germline ends. Germline assignment: CDR1 SGHVS and CDR2 FQNEAQ. This CDR3 reads CASSSRTGEGEQYF. CDR3 nucleotides: TGTGCCAGCAGCTCGCGTACAGGGGAGGGCGAGCAGTACTTC.

The rearrangement joins TRBV28 to TRBJ2-7; 13 nucleotides match TRBD2. The CDR3 sequence is 17 residues long. Germline CDR1 is MDHEN and CDR2 is SYDVKM. V trimming: 1 base; J trimming: 7 bases; junction bases outside the gene matches: 10. CDR3 loop: CASSLSTLAGGWWEQYF. The DNA of the CDR3 is TGTGCCAGCAGTTTATCCACACTAGCGGGAGGGTGGTGGGAGCAGTACTTC.

This clonotype was detected a few times. The CDR3 coding sequence is TGTGCCAGCAGTTTCCCCCTACAGGGGACCGGGGAGCTGTTTTTT. It translates to CASSFPLQGTGELFF. This chain joins TRBV12-3 or TRBV12-4 and TRBJ2-2, with TRBD1 identical over 7 bases. The CDR3 is made up of 15 amino acids. The junction had 6 bases not matched to a gene; V was cut back by 3 bases and J by 5 bases.

This clonotype has only a few counts. The rearrangement links TRBV6-2 or TRBV6-3 to TRBJ2-7; 16 bases map to TRBD2. The germline CDR1 and CDR2 sequences are MNHEY and SVGEGT. The CDR3 totals 17 residues. V was clipped by 6 bases and J by 5 bases; unmatched bases: 10. The CDR3: CASRRTGTSGRVHEQYF. Written as DNA, the CDR3 is TGTGCCAGCAGACGTACCGGGACTAGCGGGAGGGTCCACGAGCAGTACTTC.